Listed here are 25 T cell receptor beta chains from one sample, sequenced in a study of CD8 T cells in ankylosing spondylitis. TCRdb re-called the 5' RACE reads with MiXCR, one entry per CDR3 protein. This sample yields some 200,000 distinct CDR3 sequences, of which about 26% are seen a single time; under 8% belongs to the top ten. The sequencing sample was made of blood, either unsorted or a sorted T cell fraction (not recorded which). The receptors stem from a male donor with ankylosing spondylitis or in good health (not recorded which).

The table lists this clonotype with many counts. The rearrangement links TRBV3-1 to TRBJ2-1; no clear D gene. Germline V lookup: CDR1 LGHDT, CDR2 YNNKEL (reference sequence). There are 12 residues in the CDR3. Trimming took 1 base from V and 9 from J, leaving 7 bases between them. The CDR3 nucleotides read TGTGCCAGCAGCCAAGTCAGGTCTGAGCAGTTCTTC. Its protein product is CASSQVRSEQFF.

V gene TRBV18 combines with J gene TRBJ1-1; D remains unclear. This CDR3 comprises 13 residues. The V gene's germline CDR1 is KGHSH and CDR2 LQKENI. Trimming shortened V by 8 bases and J by 7 bases, and 17 bases separated the two germline ends. The CDR3 DNA follows: TGTGCCAGCACATTCCCCGGCCTCAGTGAAGCTTTCTTT. This encodes CASTFPGLSEAFF.

The chain employs TRBV5-5 and TRBJ1-6; TRBD1 matches at 8 bases. The CDR3 is made up of 17 amino acids. Germline CDR1 and CDR2: SGHKS and YYEKEE (reference sequence). V gave up 0 bases and J gave up 3 bases; unmatched junction bases: 5. CDR3 in DNA: TGTGCCAGCAGCTTGGATATTACAGGGGGCTATAATTCACCCCTCCACTTT. Translating gives CASSLDITGGYNSPLHF.

This clonotype has a count of ten or more. The chain has TRBV7-2 and TRBJ2-1; no reliable D call. Germline V gene sequence: CDR1 SGHTA, CDR2 FQGNSA. The CDR3 consists of 12 residues. Trimming left V 5 bases short and J 15 bases short, with 17 bases between. CDR3 in DNA: TGTGCCAGCAGCCTCGAGAAGGGAATTCGGTTCTTC. This translates into CASSLEKGIRFF.

The table lists this clonotype with many counts. The chain recombines TRBV5-4 with TRBJ1-1; D is possibly TRBD1 (5 bases). The CDR3 runs to 15 residues. V gave up 4 bases and J gave up 4 bases, with 17 bases separating them. Germline CDR1 is SGHNT and CDR2 is YYREEE (reference sequence). CDR3 in DNA: TGTGCCAGCAGCATTTTCGGGGGGAAGAGCACTGAAGCTTTCTTT. Translated: CASSIFGGKSTEAFF.

This chain uses TRBV7-2 with TRBJ2-4, with 9 bases aligning to TRBD1. This CDR3 is built from 16 residues. From germline, CDR1 is SGHTA and CDR2 FQGNSA. V lost 5 bases, J lost 1 base, and 6 bases stayed unmatched. CDR3 sequence (DNA): TGTGCCAGCAGCCTGGGACAGGGATACGCCAAAAACATTCAGTACTTC. Translated, it gives CASSLGQGYAKNIQYF.

Many counts were recorded for this clonotype. This chain links TRBV29-1 with TRBJ2-7; D possibly corresponds to TRBD1 (6 bases). There are 12 residues in the CDR3. Germline V CDR1 and CDR2: SQVTM, ANQGSEA. V was cut by 6 bases and J by 0 bases, with 9 bases left in between. The CDR3 region has the DNA TGCAGCGTCTTAGGGGGCTCCTACGAGCAGTACTTC. Amino acid sequence: CSVLGGSYEQYF.

This clonotype was detected ten times or more. The chain combines TRBV5-1 with TRBJ1-5, with D perhaps TRBD1 (5 bases). Germline V gene lookup returns CDR1 SGHRS and CDR2 YFSETQ. This CDR3 comprises 16 residues. Trimming took off 0 bases at V and 0 bases at J, with 10 bases between the two ends. Here the CDR3 DNA reads TGCGCCAGCAGCTTGGGGGCAGGGAATAGCAATCAGCCCCAGCATTTT. Translated, it gives CASSLGAGNSNQPQHF.

This clonotype was seen a single time. This sequence joins TRBV12-3 or TRBV12-4 and TRBJ2-1, with 8 bases lining up with TRBD1. The CDR3 totals 13 residues. V was clipped by 6 bases and J by 7 bases; unmatched bases: 5. The CDR3 nucleotides read TGTGCCAGCAGCTCGACAGGGGCGAATGAGCAGTTCTTC. Protein: CASSSTGANEQFF.

The chain combines TRBV12-5 with TRBJ2-3; D may be TRBD2 (5 bases). Germline V lookup: CDR1 LGHNT, CDR2 FRNRAP. The germline V and J ends were trimmed by 1 base and 7 bases, with 9 bases remaining between them. CDR3 length equals 13 residues. CDR3 residues: CASGLGAAYTQYF. The DNA for the CDR3 is TGTGCTAGTGGTTTGGGAGCGGCTTATACGCAGTATTTT.

Many counts were recorded for this clonotype. The V gene is TRBV11-2, the J gene TRBJ2-2; 7 bases agree with TRBD1. J was trimmed by 7 bases and V by 3 bases; bases with no gene match: 17. The germline CDR1 and CDR2 sequences are SGHAT and FQNNGV. The CDR3 runs 18 residues. For the CDR3, the DNA is TGTGCCAGCAGCTTCAAAGGGGGCCGCTCCTCCAAAGGCGGGGAGCTGTTTTTT. Protein product: CASSFKGGRSSKGGELFF.

This clonotype was recorded many times. The chain recombines TRBV27 with TRBJ2-7; 10 bases line up with TRBD1. V lost 6 bases and J lost 6; bases outside the gene matches: 8. CDR3 length: 14 residues. Looked up from germline, CDR1 is MNHEY and CDR2 is SMNVEV (reference sequence). CDR3 in amino acids: CASRFRDRGGEQYF. DNA for the CDR3: TGTGCCAGCAGATTCCGGGACAGGGGAGGCGAGCAGTACTTC.

This clonotype was counted ten times or more. The V call is TRBV6-5, the J call TRBJ2-1, with TRBD2 matching 9 bases. Germline values: CDR1 MNHEY, CDR2 SVGAGI. This CDR3 has 19 amino acids. V gave up 0 bases and J gave up 6 bases; unmatched junction bases: 15. CDR3 region: CASSYSTSGPRSGRNEQFF. DNA of the CDR3: TGTGCCAGCAGTTACTCGACTAGCGGCCCTAGGAGCGGTCGCAATGAGCAGTTCTTC.

V gene TRBV25-1 combines with J gene TRBJ2-1; D is possibly TRBD2 (5 bases). V gave up 1 base and J gave up 8 bases, with 18 bases separating them. The length of the CDR3 is 16 residues. Per germline, CDR1 MGHDK and CDR2 SYGVNS. CDR3 in DNA: TGTGCCAGCAGTGAATCCCCTAGCCGGCTTAGAGATGAGCAGTTCTTC. Protein sequence: CASSESPSRLRDEQFF. The full variable domain, with the rest looked up from reference TRBV25-1 and TRBJ2-1, is EADIYQTPRYLVIGTGKKITLECSQTMGHDKMYWYQQDPGMELHLIHYSYGVNSTEKGDLSSESTVSRIRTEHFPLTLESARPSHTSQYLCASSESPSRLRDEQFFGPGTRLTVL.

This chain connects TRBV18 to TRBJ2-7; 10 bases line up with TRBD2. The CDR3 contains 14 residues. Germline CDR1 is KGHSH and CDR2 is LQKENI. After removal of 1 base from V and 6 bases from J, the junction contained 3 bases not matched to a gene. The CDR3 reads CASSPQTSGTEQYF. The CDR3 nucleotides read TGTGCCAGCTCACCACAAACTAGCGGGACCGAGCAGTACTTC.

The gene calls are TRBV20-1 and TRBJ1-4; D remains ambiguous. Trimming stripped 5 bases from V and 0 bases from J, with 7 bases between. Germline assignment: CDR1 DFQATT and CDR2 SNEGSKA (reference sequence). There are 13 residues in the CDR3. CDR3 nucleotides: TGCAGTGCTCCAGTGACAACTAATGAAAAACTGTTTTTT. The encoded protein is CSAPVTTNEKLFF.

V and J are TRBV20-1 and TRBJ2-7, with 13 bases lining up with TRBD2. CDR1 and CDR2 from the germline V gene are DFQATT and SNEGSKA (reference sequence). With 3 bases clipped from V and 6 bases from J, the junction kept 8 bases outside the gene matches. The CDR3 runs to 15 residues. The chain's CDR3 is CSASRLAGGKGEQYF. CDR3 DNA sequence: TGCAGTGCTAGCCGACTAGCGGGAGGAAAGGGCGAGCAGTACTTC.

V gene TRBV29-1 combines with J gene TRBJ2-5; 9 positions match TRBD2. Per germline, CDR1 SQVTM and CDR2 ANQGSEA. V gave up 5 bases and J gave up 3 bases; unmatched junction bases: 10. CDR3 length equals 15 residues. The CDR3: CSVSPPGLAKETQYF. The DNA of the CDR3 is TGCAGCGTTTCCCCCCCGGGACTAGCCAAAGAGACCCAGTACTTC.

Ten or more counts support this clonotype. The chain links TRBV20-1 to TRBJ2-5; possible D gene TRBD1, 5 bases. Germline V gives CDR1 DFQATT, CDR2 SNEGSKA (reference sequence). The V end was cut by 6 bases, the J end by 4 bases, with 21 bases between. This CDR3 contains 15 residues. The CDR3 coding sequence is TGCAGTGCGGAAGGGGTCGAGAAGGTGGTAGAGACCCAGTACTTC. It codes for CSAEGVEKVVETQYF.

This clonotype was picked up many times. J is TRBJ2-1 and V is TRBV7-8; TRBD1 or TRBD2 may be the D gene (5 bases each). Per the germline V gene, CDR1 is SGHVS and CDR2 is FQNEAQ. The CDR3 extends over 13 amino acids. The V end lost 1 base, the J end lost 11 bases, and 12 bases lay between the germline ends. CDR3 in amino acids: CASSLEPGTQQFF. The CDR3 nucleotides are TGTGCCAGCAGCTTAGAACCGGGGACCCAGCAGTTCTTC.

The sample holds many counts of this clonotype. The chain links TRBV12-3 or TRBV12-4 to TRBJ2-1; weak D call: TRBD2 (6 bases). V dropped 5 bases and J dropped 1 base, with 18 bases sitting between them. The length of the CDR3 is 17 residues. DNA for the CDR3: TGTGCCAGCAGTCCCACCCGACTAGTTGGTTCCTACAATGAGCAGTTCTTC. Its protein product is CASSPTRLVGSYNEQFF.

This clonotype has at least ten counts. The gene calls are TRBV7-8 and TRBJ2-2; D unclear. This CDR3 has 15 amino acids. The ends were cut back, 6 bases at V and 7 bases at J, with 18 bases in the middle. Germline V gene lookup returns CDR1 SGHVS and CDR2 FQNEAQ. The CDR3: CASSLRVVAYGELFF. The CDR3 coding sequence is TGTGCCAGCAGTTTAAGAGTGGTGGCATACGGGGAGCTGTTTTTT. Full variable domain (rest looked up from reference TRBV7-8 and TRBJ2-2): GAGVSQSPRYKVAKRGQDVALRCDPISGHVSLFWYQQALGQGPEFLTYFQNEAQLDKSGLPSDRFFAERPEGSVSTLKIQRTQQEDSAVYLCASSLRVVAYGELFFGEGSRLTVL.

The CDR3 sequence: CASSLRGVGANVLTF. CDR3 nucleotides: TGTGCCAGCAGTTTACGGGGGGTTGGGGCCAACGTCCTGACTTTC. The chain has TRBV12-3 or TRBV12-4 and TRBJ2-6; 7 bases map to TRBD2. The CDR3 is 15 amino acids. J was trimmed by 3 bases and V by 2 bases; bases with no gene match: 1.

The chain combines TRBV5-1 with TRBJ2-4; 7 positions agree with TRBD2. The V gene end was trimmed by 4 bases and the J gene end by 2 bases; junction bases not matched to a gene: 3. Germline V gives CDR1 SGHRS, CDR2 YFSETQ. This CDR3 contains 14 residues. The CDR3 nucleotides read TGCGCCAGCAGCGGGGGACTATCCAAAAACATTCAGTACTTC. It encodes CASSGGLSKNIQYF.

V usage is TRBV5-1 and J usage is TRBJ2-7; TRBD2 aligns across 10 bases. Per germline, CDR1 SGHRS and CDR2 YFSETQ. J lost 5 bases, V lost 5 bases, and 10 bases had no gene match. This CDR3 is 15 amino acids long. CDR3 protein: CASSFTGTSVHEQYF. The CDR3 nucleotides read TGCGCCAGCAGTTTCACCGGGACTAGCGTCCACGAGCAGTACTTC. Combining the CDR3 with reference TRBV5-1 and TRBJ2-7 gives the whole variable domain KAGVTQTPRYLIKTRGQQVTLSCSPISGHRSVSWYQQTPGQGLQFLFEYFSETQRNKGNFPGRFSGRQFSNSRSEMNVSTLELGDSALYLCASSFTGTSVHEQYFGPGTRLTVT.